This TCR beta chain was recovered during a study of monozygotic twins with inflammatory bowel disease. Study-wide findings and caveats: Clonotype sharing was lower in IBD patients than healthy twins, most markedly with disease activity. Twin pairs that were concordant did not differ from discordant pairs in repertoire similarity, possibly from limited power.

For this clonotype: The antigen is not known.

Through template switching, UMIs that included a 6-nucleotide sample barcode were added. Two nested PCRs, run for roughly 15 and 9 cycles, were applied to TCRalpha and TCRbeta cDNA. Reprocessing the 5' RACE reads, TCRdb reports a single entry for every CDR3 protein and omits DNA. The sample's table shows about 450,000 distinct CDR3 sequences. The source material was blood. The TCR originated in a human donor with ulcerative colitis or Crohn's disease, or a healthy co-twin of an affected twin (not recorded which).

The CDR3 reads CASSQGWGGDIQYF. This sequence joins TRBV4-2 and TRBJ2-4. Germline V lookup: CDR1 LGHNA, CDR2 YNFKEQ. This CDR3 spans 14 amino acids.